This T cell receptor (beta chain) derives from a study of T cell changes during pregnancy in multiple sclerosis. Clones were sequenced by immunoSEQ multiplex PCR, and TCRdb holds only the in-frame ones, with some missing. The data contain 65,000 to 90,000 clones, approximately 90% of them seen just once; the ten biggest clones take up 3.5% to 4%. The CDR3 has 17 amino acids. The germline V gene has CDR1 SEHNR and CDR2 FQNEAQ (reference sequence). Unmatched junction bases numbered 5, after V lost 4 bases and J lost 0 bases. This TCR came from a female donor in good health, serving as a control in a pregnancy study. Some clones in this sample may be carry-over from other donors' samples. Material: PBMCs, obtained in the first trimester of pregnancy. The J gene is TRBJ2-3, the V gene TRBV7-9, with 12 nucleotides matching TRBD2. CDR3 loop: CASSSLAGGLSTDTQYF. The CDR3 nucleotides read TGTGCCAGCAGCTCGCTAGCGGGGGGGCTGAGCACAGATACGCAGTATTTT.